The rows below give T cell receptor beta chains drawn from one sample of a study of blood T cell repertoires in COVID-19. Sequenced by immunoSEQ multiplex PCR; TCRdb stores in-frame clones only, minus some. The data show roughly 190,000 clones, around 89% seen once. Sequencing was done on a sample of peripheral blood. The receptor source for this set is a human donor in a cohort sampled during active COVID-19. CDR3s include the opening cysteine and the closing phenylalanine or tryptophan. D genes are given only for firm matches. The size field is filled for only some rows; it gives once, few, many or a size class.

D gene,clone size,J gene,V gene,CDR3 protein,CDR3 DNA
TRBD2,.,TRBJ2-3,TRBV6-5,CASSLESGGADTQYF,TGTGCCAGCAGTTTGGAGAGCGGGGGGGCCGATACGCAGTATTTT
TRBD2,.,TRBJ2-3,TRBV6-2/TRBV6-3,CASSTRLAGGPRADTQYF,TGTGCCAGCAGTACTCGACTAGCGGGAGGGCCTAGGGCAGATACGCAGTATTTT
.,.,TRBJ1-6,TRBV27,CASKKQGDYDSPLHF,TGTGCCAGCAAGAAACAGGGTGATTACGATTCACCCCTCCACTTT
.,once,TRBJ2-7,TRBV6-5,CASNFRVGTYEQYF,TGTGCCAGCAATTTCAGGGTGGGGACCTACGAGCAGTACTTC
.,.,TRBJ2-7,TRBV20-1,CSANDPIISEQYF,TGCAGTGCTAATGACCCTATCATCTCCGAGCAGTACTTC
TRBD1,once,TRBJ1-2,TRBV5-5,CASSWTGGVYGYTF,TGTGCCAGCAGCTGGACAGGGGGCGTCTATGGCTACACCTTC
.,.,TRBJ2-1,TRBV28,CASSSIRGENSYNEQFF,TGTGCCAGCAGTTCCATCAGGGGCGAGAACTCCTACAATGAGCAGTTCTTC
.,.,TRBJ1-2,TRBV28,CASSSGDPYGYTF,TGTGCCAGCAGTTCGGGGGATCCGTATGGCTACACCTTC
.,.,TRBJ2-7,TRBV20-1,CSARSGHEQYF,TGCAGTGCTAGAAGCGGGCACGAGCAGTACTTC
.,.,TRBJ2-3,TRBV5-1,CASSFRLGSDTQYF,TGCGCCAGCAGTTTCAGACTAGGATCAGATACGCAGTATTTT
TRBD2,.,TRBJ2-3,TRBV5-4,CADGAGGTDTQYF,TGTGCCGATGGGGCGGGAGGCACAGATACGCAGTATTTT
TRBD1,.,TRBJ2-3,TRBV11-2,CASSNRQGQGTDTQYF,TGTGCCAGCAGCAACCGACAGGGTCAAGGCACAGATACGCAGTATTTT
TRBD1,.,TRBJ2-5,TRBV27,CASSSGTGTGPTGETQYF,TGTGCCAGCAGTTCGGGTACCGGGACAGGGCCAACGGGGGAGACCCAGTACTTC
.,few,TRBJ1-3,TRBV4-1,CASSGLAGNTIYF,TGCGCCAGCAGTGGACTGGCTGGAAACACCATATATTTT
.,.,TRBJ2-3,TRBV9,CASSGGRPDTQYF,TGTGCCAGCAGCGGGGGCAGGCCAGATACGCAGTATTTT
TRBD2,.,TRBJ2-7,TRBV28,CASSLRSGSPYEQYF,TGTGCCAGCAGTTTAAGGAGCGGGAGCCCCTACGAGCAGTACTTC
.,few,TRBJ2-5,TRBV14,CASSQQGLRGQTQYF,TGTGCCAGCAGCCAGCAGGGACTTAGGGGGCAGACCCAGTACTTC
.,.,TRBJ1-4,TRBV28,CASSHPRENQIGEKLFF,TGTGCCAGCAGCCACCCCCGGGAGAATCAAATCGGTGAAAAACTGTTTTTT
.,.,TRBJ2-5,TRBV30,CAWSIIVETQYF,TGTGCCTGGAGTATCATAGTGGAGACCCAGTACTTC
TRBD1,.,TRBJ1-2,TRBV3-1/TRBV3-2,CASSPGDRSYGYTF,TGTGCCAGCAGCCCCGGGGACAGAAGCTATGGCTACACCTTC
TRBD2,.,TRBJ2-3,TRBV3-1/TRBV3-2,CASSPLAGGLTDTQYF,TGTGCCAGCAGCCCTTTGGCGGGGGGGTTGACAGATACGCAGTATTTT
.,.,TRBJ2-7,TRBV6-2/TRBV6-3,CASSTAGEQYF,TGTGCCAGCAGCACGGCGGGGGAGCAGTACTTC
.,.,TRBJ2-1,TRBV19,CASSIETTESSYNEQFF,TGTGCCAGTAGTATAGAGACAACAGAGAGCTCCTACAATGAGCAGTTCTTC
TRBD1,.,TRBJ1-1,TRBV6-5,CASVDRATEAFF,TGTGCCAGCGTAGACAGGGCCACTGAAGCTTTCTTT
.,few,TRBJ2-7,TRBV6-5,CASSYTTGSYEQYF,TGTGCCAGCAGTTATACGACAGGTTCCTACGAGCAGTACTTC
.,.,TRBJ1-6,TRBV27,CASSLYGSGVNSPLHF,TGTGCCAGCAGTTTATATGGCTCAGGGGTTAATTCACCCCTCCACTTT
TRBD2,.,TRBJ2-7,TRBV2,CASSEGGGGRRNEQYF,TGTGCCAGCAGTGAAGGGGGCGGGGGGAGGAGGAACGAGCAGTACTTC
TRBD2,.,TRBJ2-1,TRBV3-1/TRBV3-2,CASSQDSTSGSNEQFF,TGTGCCAGCAGCCAAGATTCAACTAGCGGGAGCAATGAGCAGTTCTTC
.,.,TRBJ1-6,TRBV27,CASSYGTRESPLHF,TGTGCCAGCAGTTACGGGACTCGTGAGTCACCCCTCCACTTT
.,once,TRBJ2-7,TRBV19,CASSIGPSYEQYF,TGTGCCAGTAGTATAGGGCCCTCCTACGAGCAGTACTTC
.,once,TRBJ2-7,TRBV7-7,CASSPQGGYEQYF,TGTGCTAGCAGCCCCCAGGGCGGTTACGAGCAGTACTTC
TRBD1,.,TRBJ2-7,TRBV2,CASSADRDYEQYF,TGTGCCAGCAGTGCGGACAGGGACTACGAGCAGTACTTC
TRBD1,.,TRBJ2-5,TRBV5-1,CASRMGQVRETQYF,TGCGCCAGCAGGATGGGACAGGTCCGGGAGACCCAGTACTTC
.,once,TRBJ2-1,TRBV7-8,CASSLRSTGGDEQFF,TGTGCCAGCAGCCTTAGGTCGACGGGCGGGGATGAGCAGTTCTTC
.,.,TRBJ1-2,TRBV12-3/TRBV12-4,CASTSGGDYGYTF,TGTGCCAGCACCTCGGGGGGCGACTATGGCTACACCTTC
TRBD1,.,TRBJ1-2,TRBV5-6,CASAGQVNYGYTF,TGTGCCAGCGCGGGACAGGTGAACTATGGCTACACCTTC
.,few,TRBJ2-7,TRBV27,CASSLGSQGYEQYF,TGTGCCAGCAGTTTAGGCAGCCAGGGCTACGAGCAGTACTTC